This T cell receptor beta chain is drawn from a study of PD-1 blockade in classical Hodgkin lymphoma. The method was immunoSEQ multiplex PCR; TCRdb's version includes in-frame clones alone and lacks a portion of them. Of about 27,000 clones in the sample, about 91% are singletons; the top ten hold 6.5% to 7.5%. This CDR3 has 13 residues. Germline loops: CDR1 MNHEY, CDR2 SVGAGI. V was cut by 2 bases and J by 3 bases, with 4 bases left in between. Overall study findings and caveats: It was among complete responders that baseline diversity resembled that of newly diagnosed patients. Baseline TCR diversity was reportedly lower in newly diagnosed patients than in healthy donors. It was reported as lower still in relapsed/refractory patients. Initiation of nivolumab under 1 year after ASCT led to exclusion of patients. Sources of repertoire differences remain undefined, possibly disease activity or prior therapy.

Every one of the patients relapsed after autologous stem cell transplantation (brentuximab vedotin exposure was variable). Negative selection with magnets was how CD8+ T cells were isolated from the thawed PBMCs. About this clone: The antigen remains unidentified.

This rearrangement joins TRBV6-5 to TRBJ2-2; D uncertain. The clonotype comes from a human donor with classical Hodgkin lymphoma. The input for sequencing was CD8+ T cells from blood, taken at baseline. The CDR3 reads CASSYAHTGELFF. The CDR3 region has the DNA TGTGCCAGCAGTTACGCCCACACCGGGGAGCTGTTTTTT.